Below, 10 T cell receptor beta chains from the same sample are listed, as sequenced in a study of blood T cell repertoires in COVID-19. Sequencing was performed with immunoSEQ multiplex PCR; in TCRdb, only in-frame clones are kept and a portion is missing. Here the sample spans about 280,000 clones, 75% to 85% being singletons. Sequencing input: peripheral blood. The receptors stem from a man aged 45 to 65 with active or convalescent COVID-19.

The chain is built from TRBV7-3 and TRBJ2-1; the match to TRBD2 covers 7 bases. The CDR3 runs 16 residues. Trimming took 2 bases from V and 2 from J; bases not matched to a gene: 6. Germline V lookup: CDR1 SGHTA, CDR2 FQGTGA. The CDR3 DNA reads TGTGCCAGCAGCTTATGGGGGGGGACTCCCTACAATGAGCAGTTCTTC. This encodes CASSLWGGTPYNEQFF.

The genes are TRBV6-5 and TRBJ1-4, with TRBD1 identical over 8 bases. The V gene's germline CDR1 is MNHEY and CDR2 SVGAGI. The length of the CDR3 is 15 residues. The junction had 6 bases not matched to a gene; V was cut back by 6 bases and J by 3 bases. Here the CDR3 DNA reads TGTGCCAGCAGGGACAGGGCGGTTGCTAATGAAAAACTGTTTTTT. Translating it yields CASRDRAVANEKLFF.

In DNA form, the CDR3 reads TGTGCCAGCAGCTTAGCGCGGGAGGGCCGAGAAGAGCAGTACTTC. Translation gives CASSLAREGREEQYF. The genes are TRBV7-6 and TRBJ2-7, with TRBD2 matching 9 bases. CDR1 and CDR2 from the germline V gene are SGHVS and FNYEAQ. There are 15 residues in the CDR3. V shed 0 bases, J shed 7 bases, and the junction held 7 bases outside the gene matches.

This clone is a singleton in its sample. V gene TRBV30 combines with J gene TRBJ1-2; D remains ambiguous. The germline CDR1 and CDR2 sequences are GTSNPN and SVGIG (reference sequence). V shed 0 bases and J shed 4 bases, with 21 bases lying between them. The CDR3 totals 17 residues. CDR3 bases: TGTGCCTGGAGTGTACGGAGGCATTTATCCAAGCCCTATGGCTACACCTTC. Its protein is CAWSVRRHLSKPYGYTF.

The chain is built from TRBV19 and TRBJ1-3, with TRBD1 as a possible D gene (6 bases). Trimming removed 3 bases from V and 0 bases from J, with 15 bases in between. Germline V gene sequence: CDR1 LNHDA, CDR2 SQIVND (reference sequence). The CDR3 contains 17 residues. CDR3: CASSIDRTPTSGNTIYF. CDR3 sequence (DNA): TGTGCCAGTAGTATTGACAGGACCCCGACCTCTGGAAACACCATATATTTT.

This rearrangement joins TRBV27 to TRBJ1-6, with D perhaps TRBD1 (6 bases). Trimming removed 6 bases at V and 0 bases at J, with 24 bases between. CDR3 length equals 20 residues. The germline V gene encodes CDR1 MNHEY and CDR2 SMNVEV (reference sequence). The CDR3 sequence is CASSYRRDTRASSYNSPLHF. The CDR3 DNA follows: TGTGCCAGCAGCTACAGAAGGGACACGAGGGCCAGCTCCTATAATTCACCCCTCCACTTT.

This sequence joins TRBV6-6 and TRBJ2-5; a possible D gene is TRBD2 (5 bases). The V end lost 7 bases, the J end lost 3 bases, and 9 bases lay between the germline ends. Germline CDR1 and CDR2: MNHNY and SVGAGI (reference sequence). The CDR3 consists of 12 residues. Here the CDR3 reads CASKREEETQYF. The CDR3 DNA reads TGTGCCAGCAAGAGGGAAGAAGAGACCCAGTACTTC.

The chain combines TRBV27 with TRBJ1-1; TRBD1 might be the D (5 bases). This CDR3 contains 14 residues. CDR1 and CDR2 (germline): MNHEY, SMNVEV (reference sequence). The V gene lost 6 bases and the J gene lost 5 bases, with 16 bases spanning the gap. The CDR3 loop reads CASRPRGFSTEAFF. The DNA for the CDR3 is TGTGCCAGCAGACCGCGGGGGTTTAGTACTGAAGCTTTCTTT.

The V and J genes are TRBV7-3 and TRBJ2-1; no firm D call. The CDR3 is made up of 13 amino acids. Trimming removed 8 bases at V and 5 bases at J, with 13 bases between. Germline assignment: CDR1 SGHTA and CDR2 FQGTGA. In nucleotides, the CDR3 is TGTGCCAGCTCCAAATCTACGGACAATGAGCAGTTCTTC. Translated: CASSKSTDNEQFF.

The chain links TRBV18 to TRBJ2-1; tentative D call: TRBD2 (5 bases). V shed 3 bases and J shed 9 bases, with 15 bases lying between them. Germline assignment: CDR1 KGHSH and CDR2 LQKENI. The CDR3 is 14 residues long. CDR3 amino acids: CASSPAGASGEQFF. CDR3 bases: TGTGCCAGCTCACCCGCGGGTGCTTCGGGTGAGCAGTTCTTC.